The 2 T cell receptor beta chains below come from one sample, sequenced in a study of T cell repertoires in cytomegalovirus infection. In TCRdb, the reads were re-called with MiXCR into one record per CDR3 protein. The sample yields 100,000 to 150,000 distinct CDR3 sequences, under 30% seen once. These TCRs are of unknown antigen specificity. Sequencing was carried out using PBMCs, sequenced either directly or after in vitro stimulation (not recorded which). These receptors were collected from a human donor in good health (CMV status not recorded). Some clones in this sample may be carry-over from other donors' samples.

This clonotype was detected a few times. CDR3 loop: CASSAGSNGRNTIYF. CDR3 nucleotides: TGTGCCAGCAGTGCAGGATCGAACGGTAGAAACACCATATATTTT. The chain uses TRBV6-1 and TRBJ1-3; D is unclear. The CDR3 consists of 15 residues. V shed 4 bases and J shed 5 bases, with 15 bases lying between them. The V gene's germline CDR1 is MNHNS and CDR2 SASEGT.

The chain uses TRBV7-6 and TRBJ2-3; TRBD1 matches at 8 bases. Germline V CDR1 and CDR2: SGHVS, FNYEAQ. V trimming: 0 bases; J trimming: 5 bases; junction bases outside the gene matches: 13. The CDR3 runs 18 residues. CDR3 loop: CASSLAPAGGLQGDTQYF. The DNA of the CDR3 is TGTGCCAGCAGCTTAGCGCCCGCAGGGGGCCTACAAGGAGATACGCAGTATTTT.